This T cell receptor (beta chain) was documented in a study of blood T cells in healthy people across ages (dated by TCRdb to 2014 to 2015). The study in broad terms: Template switching captured roughly one uniquely barcoded TCR beta cDNA molecule per two T cells in model experiments. Age-related changes in TCR beta repertoire diversity were measured in the study by deep sequencing normalized with unique cDNA molecular identifiers. The donors were divided into four age groups: young (average 16 years), middle-aged (under 40), aged (approximately 64) and long-lived (more than 75). Two additional independent replicas of 1 million unique cDNA reads from the same blood draw were analyzed for two donors (one aged 18 to 30 and one aged 80 or older). What the authors observed across the whole study: The long-lived group showed more naive CD4+ T cells, fewer expanded clones and increased TCR diversity than the aged group, suggesting age selection. Total diversity estimates from one million sequenced T cells were considered lower bounds and underestimates. Observed TCR beta diversity per million T cells fell roughly linearly with age, and a significant reduction was already apparent by age around 40. There was a strong correlation between observed TCR beta diversity and the percentage of naive T cells measured by flow cytometry. The CMV infection status of donors was not known, potentially confounding age-related changes in expanded clonotypes. Bulk unsorted PBMC profiling prevented conclusive comparison of naive and antigen-experienced compartments.

Remarks on this clonotype: The antigen it binds to is not known. Within one base of it there is no much larger clone, and no base qualities were kept.

The donors were some 36 Caucasian individuals from Russia, aged roughly 6 to 100 years, who were systemically healthy. About 10 milliliters of peripheral blood were drawn from each donor into EDTA-treated Vacutainer tubes. Ficoll-Paque density-gradient centrifugation was used to isolate PBMCs, with at least 7 million per sample. Total RNA, at least 5 micrograms per sample, was extracted from PBMCs with Trizol reagent. The percentages of naive CD45RAhigh/CD27high T cells were determined by flow cytometry on a PBMC aliquot from every donor. The CDR3 spans 14 residues, from the cysteine through the phenylalanine. Left in the record is the CDR3 DNA by itself, 42 bases read in frame from the first base. V loses 0 bases, J loses 16 bases, and the germline ends lie 19 bases apart. From the germline V gene, CDR1 is SGHTA and CDR2 is FQGNSA. The library relied on 5' RACE. These reads were obtained on an Illumina HiSeq 2500. A second PCR of roughly 7 to 11 cycles was performed with a sample-barcoded 5' primer and a J-beta primer mix. A unique molecular identifier was introduced onto each TCR beta cDNA molecule by a template-switch 5' adaptor carrying 12 random nucleotides. Each sample yielded at least 2.5 million CDR3-containing paired-end reads. First-strand cDNA synthesis was performed from all RNA using the Mint cDNA synthesis kit, with priming by a TRBC-specific oligonucleotide. All cDNA was treated with uracil-DNA glycosylase and then went through a first 18-cycle PCR with the universal primers M1SS and BC2_uni_R. Processing in the source paper ran as follows. For normalization, 1 million high-quality reads, each with a distinct molecular identifier, were randomly selected from each sample. Reads with shared molecular identifiers were discarded instead of being binned into consensus sequences. CDR3 identification, clonotype clustering and error correction used MiTCR with a Q25 quality threshold and the strictest error-elimination algorithm. A nonparametric unseen species model using Euler transformation provided a lower-bound estimate of total TCR beta diversity. Clones were called with MiXCR by TCRdb after fastp trimmed the public reads at Q25, and only in-frame beta chains were retained. Under each unique CDR3 protein, matching rows form one entry showing the most common genes and DNA. The V and J calls here are based on TCRdb, not the publication. The sample profile shows about 930,000 distinct CDR3 sequences; about 27% of them were found once. The ten largest make up approximately 10% of the sample.

This sample was shared with a second study, whose subject was T cells of mothers and their children. Reported in the second study: The donors were nine systemically healthy Caucasian individuals, made up of three mothers and their six children. cDNA synthesis consumed the entire amount of extracted RNA, loaded at around 1.5 ug RNA in each 15 ul reaction. In the second PCR, sample barcodes and 2-4 random nucleotides were introduced via the M1S primer. Over 10 million TCR beta CDR3 reads came from each mother, compared with millions of reads from each child. In both related and unrelated pairs, thymic selection shapes the output of TCR recombination in a similar way, with inherited differences having only a minor effect. Normalized repertoire overlap was always found to be slightly, but never significantly, higher in related mother-child pairs than in unrelated mother-child pairs. No persistent microchimeric T cell clones were detected, at a sensitivity of approximately 100 clones per million clonotypes. Deep NGS was used in the study to compare the TCR beta repertoires of mothers and children and to look for features that separate related mother-child pairs from unrelated individuals. The mean age was approximately 41 +/- 4 years for the mothers and approximately 11 +/- 4 years for the children. After adapters were ligated using NEBNext reagents, the libraries underwent 100+100 nt paired-end sequencing on an Illumina HiSeq 2000. Mother and child libraries were prepared a month apart and sequenced in separate runs to prevent cross-contamination. For each donor, between roughly 450,000 and 2,200,000 distinct TCR beta clonotypes were identified. Naive TCR beta clonotypes were estimated from low-frequency clonotypes matched to each donor's FACS-determined naive share, without sorting.

The rearranged segments are TRBV7-2 and TRBJ2-1; a tentative D call is TRBD1 (5 bases match). Sequencing used blood. This TCR derives from a woman between 35 and 50 years old in good health. In nucleotides, the sequence is TGTGCCAGCAGCTTAGCGACAGCCTACAATGAACACTTCTTC. Its translation is CASSLATAYNEHFF.